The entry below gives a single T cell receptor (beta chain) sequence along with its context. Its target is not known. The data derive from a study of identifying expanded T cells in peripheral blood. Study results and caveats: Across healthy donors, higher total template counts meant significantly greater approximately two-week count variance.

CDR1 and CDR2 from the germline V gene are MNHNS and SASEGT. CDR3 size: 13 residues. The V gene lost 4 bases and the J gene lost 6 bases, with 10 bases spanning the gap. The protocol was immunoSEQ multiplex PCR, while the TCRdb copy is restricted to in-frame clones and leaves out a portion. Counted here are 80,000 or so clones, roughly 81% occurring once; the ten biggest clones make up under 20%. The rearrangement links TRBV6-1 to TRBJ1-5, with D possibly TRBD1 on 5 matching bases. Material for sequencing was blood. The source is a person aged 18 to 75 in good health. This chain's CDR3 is CASSVSGGQPQHF. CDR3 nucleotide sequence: TGTGCCAGCAGTGTTTCGGGGGGTCAGCCCCAGCATTTT.